This entry describes one TCR beta chain. Its antigen remains unidentified. This sample is drawn from a study of cytomegalovirus exposure and HLA in healthy donors. Amplification used 60 Vbeta primers and 13 Jbeta primers. Assay: immunoSEQ multiplex PCR; the TCRdb copy retains only in-frame clones and omits some. The sample lists around 300,000 clones, 70% to 90% occurring once. There are 19 residues in the CDR3. Trimming removed 0 bases at V and 0 bases at J, with 18 bases between. CDR1 and CDR2 from the germline V gene are LNHNV and YYDKDF (reference sequence). Findings of the study overall: What was likely a sequencing artifact was a cluster of highly shared sequence variants.

Specimen: PBMCs. The receptor's source is a woman younger than 30 in good health and CMV-seronegative. V usage is TRBV15 and J usage is TRBJ1-3, with unresolved D. The CDR3 nucleotides are TGTGCCACCAGCAGAGATCCTCCCGGAGCCGGTTACTCTGGAAACACCATATATTTT. Translating it yields CATSRDPPGAGYSGNTIYF.